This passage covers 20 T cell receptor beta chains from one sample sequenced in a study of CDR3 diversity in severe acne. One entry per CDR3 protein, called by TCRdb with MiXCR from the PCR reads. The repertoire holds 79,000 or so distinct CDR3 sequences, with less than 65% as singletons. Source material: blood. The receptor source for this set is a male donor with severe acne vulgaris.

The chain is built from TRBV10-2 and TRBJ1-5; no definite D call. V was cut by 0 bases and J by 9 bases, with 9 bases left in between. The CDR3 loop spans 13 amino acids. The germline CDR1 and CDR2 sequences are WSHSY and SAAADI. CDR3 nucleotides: TGCGCCAGCAGTGAGTCGAGGGTAGGGCCCCAGCATTTT. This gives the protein CASSESRVGPQHF.

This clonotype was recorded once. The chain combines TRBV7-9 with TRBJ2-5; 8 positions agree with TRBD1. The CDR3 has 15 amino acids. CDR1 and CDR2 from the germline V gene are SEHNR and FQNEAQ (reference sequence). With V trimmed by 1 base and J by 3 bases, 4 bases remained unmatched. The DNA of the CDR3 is TGTGCCAGCAGCTTAGGCCGGACAGGGAAAGAGACCCAGTACTTC. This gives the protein CASSLGRTGKETQYF.

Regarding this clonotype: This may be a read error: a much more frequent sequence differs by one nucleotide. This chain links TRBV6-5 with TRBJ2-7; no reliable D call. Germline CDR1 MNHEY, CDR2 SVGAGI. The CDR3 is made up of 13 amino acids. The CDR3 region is CASSKTYSYGQYF. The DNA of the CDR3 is TGTGCCAGCAGTAAGACTTACTCCTACGGGCAGTACTTC.

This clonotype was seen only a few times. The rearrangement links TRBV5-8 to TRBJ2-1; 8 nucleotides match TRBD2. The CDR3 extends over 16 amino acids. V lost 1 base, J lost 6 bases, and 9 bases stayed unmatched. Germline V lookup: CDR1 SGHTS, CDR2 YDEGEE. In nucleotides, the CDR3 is TGTGCCAGCAGCTTGAGTTGGCGGGAGGTGTCCAATGAGCAGTTCTTC. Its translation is CASSLSWREVSNEQFF.

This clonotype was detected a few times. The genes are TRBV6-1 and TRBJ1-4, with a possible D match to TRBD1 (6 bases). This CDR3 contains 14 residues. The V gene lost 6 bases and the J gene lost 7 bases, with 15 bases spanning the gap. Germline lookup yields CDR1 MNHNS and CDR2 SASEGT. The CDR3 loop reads CASRETGRGEKLFF. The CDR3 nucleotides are TGTGCCAGCAGAGAAACAGGGAGAGGTGAAAAACTGTTTTTT.

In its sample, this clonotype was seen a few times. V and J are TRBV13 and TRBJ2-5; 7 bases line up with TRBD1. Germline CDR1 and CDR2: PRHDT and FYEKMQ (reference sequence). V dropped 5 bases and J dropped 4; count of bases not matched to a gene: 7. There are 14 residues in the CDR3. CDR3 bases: TGTGCCAGCAGCCCTGCGCAGGGGGTAGAGACCCAGTACTTC. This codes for CASSPAQGVETQYF.

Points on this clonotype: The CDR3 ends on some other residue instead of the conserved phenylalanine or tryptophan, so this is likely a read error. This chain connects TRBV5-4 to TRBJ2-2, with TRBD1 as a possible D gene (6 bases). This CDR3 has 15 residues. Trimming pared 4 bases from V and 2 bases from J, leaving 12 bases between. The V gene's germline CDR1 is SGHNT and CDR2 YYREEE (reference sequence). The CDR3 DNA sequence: TGTGCCAGCAGCCACGGACAGCGAAACACCGGGGAGCTGTTTCTT. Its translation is CASSHGQRNTGELFL.

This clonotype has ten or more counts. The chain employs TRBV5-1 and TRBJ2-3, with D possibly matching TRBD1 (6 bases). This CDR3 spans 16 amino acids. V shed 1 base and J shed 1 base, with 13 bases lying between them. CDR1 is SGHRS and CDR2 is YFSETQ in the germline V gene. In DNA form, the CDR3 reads TGCGCCAGCAGCTTGAGAAGGGGGTCGGGCACAGATACGCAGTATTTT. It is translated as CASSLRRGSGTDTQYF.

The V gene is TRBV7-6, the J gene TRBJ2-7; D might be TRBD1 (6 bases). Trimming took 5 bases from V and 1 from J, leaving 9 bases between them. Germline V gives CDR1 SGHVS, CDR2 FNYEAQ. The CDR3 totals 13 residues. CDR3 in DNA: TGTGCCAGCAGCACCGGACAGTCCTACGAGCAGTACTTC. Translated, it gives CASSTGQSYEQYF. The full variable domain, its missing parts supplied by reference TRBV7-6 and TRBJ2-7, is GAGVSQSPRYKVTKRGQDVALRCDPISGHVSLYWYRQALGQGPEFLTYFNYEAQQDKSGLPNDRFSAERPEGSISTLTIQRTEQRDSAMYRCASSTGQSYEQYFGPGTRLTVT.

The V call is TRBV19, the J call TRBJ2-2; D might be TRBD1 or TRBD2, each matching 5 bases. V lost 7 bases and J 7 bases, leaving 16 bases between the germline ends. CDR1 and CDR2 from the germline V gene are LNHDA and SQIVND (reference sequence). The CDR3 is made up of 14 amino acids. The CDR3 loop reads CASIRGQGHGELFF. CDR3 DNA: TGTGCCAGTATTCGAGGGCAGGGCCACGGGGAGCTGTTTTTT. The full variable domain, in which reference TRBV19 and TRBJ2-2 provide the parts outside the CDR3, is DGGITQSPKYLFRKEGQNVTLSCEQNLNHDAMYWYRQDPGQGLRLIYYSQIVNDFQKGDIAEGYSVSREKKESFPLTVTSAQKNPTAFYLCASIRGQGHGELFFGEGSRLTVL.

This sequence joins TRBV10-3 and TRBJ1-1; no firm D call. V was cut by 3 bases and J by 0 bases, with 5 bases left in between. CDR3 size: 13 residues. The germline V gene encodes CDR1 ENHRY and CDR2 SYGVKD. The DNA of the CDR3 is TGTGCCATCAGTGACGGGATGAACACTGAAGCTTTCTTT. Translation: CAISDGMNTEAFF.

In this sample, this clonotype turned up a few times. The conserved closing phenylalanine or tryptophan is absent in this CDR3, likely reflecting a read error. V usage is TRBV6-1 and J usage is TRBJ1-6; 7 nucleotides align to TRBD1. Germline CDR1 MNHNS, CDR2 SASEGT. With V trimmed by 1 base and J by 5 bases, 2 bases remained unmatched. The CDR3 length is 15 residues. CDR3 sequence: CASSEGQGDNSPLHL. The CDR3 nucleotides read TGTGCCAGCAGTGAAGGGCAGGGGGATAATTCACCCCTCCACTTA.

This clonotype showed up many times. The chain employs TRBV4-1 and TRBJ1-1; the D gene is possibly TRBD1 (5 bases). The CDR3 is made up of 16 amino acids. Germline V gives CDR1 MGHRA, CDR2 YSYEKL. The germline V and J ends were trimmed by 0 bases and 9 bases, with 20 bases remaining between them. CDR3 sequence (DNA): TGCGCCAGCAGCCAAGATAGGGCTCGGGGCGGAGCTCAAGCTTTCTTT. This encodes CASSQDRARGGAQAFF.

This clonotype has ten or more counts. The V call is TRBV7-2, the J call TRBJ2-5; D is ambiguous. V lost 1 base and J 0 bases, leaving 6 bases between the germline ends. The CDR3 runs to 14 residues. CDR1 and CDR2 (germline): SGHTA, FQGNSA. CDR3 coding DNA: TGTGCCAGCAGCTTAGGTCCAAACCAAGAGACCCAGTACTTC. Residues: CASSLGPNQETQYF. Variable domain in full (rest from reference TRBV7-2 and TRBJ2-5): GAGVSQSPSNKVTEKGKDVELRCDPISGHTALYWYRQSLGQGLEFLIYFQGNSAPDKSGLPSDRFSAERTGGSVSTLTIQRTQQEDSAVYLCASSLGPNQETQYFGPGTRLLVL.

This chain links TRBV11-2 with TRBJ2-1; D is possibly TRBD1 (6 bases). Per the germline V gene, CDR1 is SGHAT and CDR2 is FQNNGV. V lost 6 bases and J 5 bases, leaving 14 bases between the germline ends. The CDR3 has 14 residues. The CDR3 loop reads CASRNLRGHNEQFF. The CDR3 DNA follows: TGTGCCAGCAGGAACCTCAGGGGCCACAATGAGCAGTTCTTC.

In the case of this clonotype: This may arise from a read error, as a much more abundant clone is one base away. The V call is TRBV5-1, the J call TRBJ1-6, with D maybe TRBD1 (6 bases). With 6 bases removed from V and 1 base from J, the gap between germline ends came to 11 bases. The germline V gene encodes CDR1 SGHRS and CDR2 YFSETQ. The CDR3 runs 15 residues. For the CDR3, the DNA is TGCGCCAGCAACTCCCAGGGGTCCTATAATTCACCCCTCCACTTT. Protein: CASNSQGSYNSPLHF. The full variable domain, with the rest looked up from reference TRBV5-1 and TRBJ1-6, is KAGVTQTPRYLIKTRGQQVTLSCSPISGHRSVSWYQQTPGQGLQFLFEYFSETQRNKGNFPGRFSGRQFSNSRSEMNVSTLELGDSALYLCASNSQGSYNSPLHFGNGTRLTVT.

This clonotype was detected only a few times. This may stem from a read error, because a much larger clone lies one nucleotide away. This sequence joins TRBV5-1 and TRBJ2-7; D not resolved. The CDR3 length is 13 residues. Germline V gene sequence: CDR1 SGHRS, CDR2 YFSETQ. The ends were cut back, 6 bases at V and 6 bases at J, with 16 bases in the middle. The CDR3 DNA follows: TGCGCCAGCACTGCCCGGTGGGTGTGCGAGCAGTACTTC. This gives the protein CASTARWVCEQYF.

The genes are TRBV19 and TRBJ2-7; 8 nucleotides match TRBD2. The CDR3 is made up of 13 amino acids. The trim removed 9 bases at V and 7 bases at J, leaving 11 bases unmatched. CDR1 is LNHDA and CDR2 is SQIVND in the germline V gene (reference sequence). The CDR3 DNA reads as TGTGCCAGCAGCCCCTCGGGGGGGCCGGAGCAGTACTTC. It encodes CASSPSGGPEQYF.

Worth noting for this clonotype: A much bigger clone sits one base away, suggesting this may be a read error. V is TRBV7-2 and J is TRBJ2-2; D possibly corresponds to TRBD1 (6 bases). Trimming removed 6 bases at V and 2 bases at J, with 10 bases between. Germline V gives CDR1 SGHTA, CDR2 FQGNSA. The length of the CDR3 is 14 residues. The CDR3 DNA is TGTGCCAGCAGACAGGGACCAAACACCGGGGAGCTGTTTTTT. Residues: CASRQGPNTGELFF.

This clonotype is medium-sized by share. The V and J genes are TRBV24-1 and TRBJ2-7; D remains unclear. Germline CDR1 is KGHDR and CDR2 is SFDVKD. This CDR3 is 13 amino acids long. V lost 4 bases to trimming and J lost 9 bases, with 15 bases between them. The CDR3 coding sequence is TGTGCCACCAGTGACCCGGTCCACCGGGCGCAGTACTTC. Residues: CATSDPVHRAQYF.